This TCR beta chain was obtained from a study of PD-L1 blockade in urothelial cancer (dated by TCRdb to the late 2010s). General notes on the study: All patients started therapy in the mid-2010s and received atezolizumab 1,200 mg intravenously every 3 weeks. About 90% of the roughly 29 patients were identified as males with urothelial cancer of bladder origin, and a prior smoking history was reported by 18 of 29 patients. Patients had an ECOG performance status of 0 or 1 and had received between 0 and 3 prior chemotherapy regimens. Blood samples were analyzed at 3 weeks after treatment start (second dose) and at 6 weeks after treatment start. Blood samples gave median yields of 141,255 T cells and 80,000 to 90,000 unique TCRs, along with a median clonality of 0.080. Somatic, immune and clinical correlates of response to PD-L1 blockade with atezolizumab in urothelial cancer were the focus of an exploratory multi-omic analysis. Pretreatment tumor samples and matched peripheral blood, collected serially before and after atezolizumab treatment, underwent TCR sequencing. Durable clinical benefit was defined as a progression-free survival longer than 6 months, and TCR features were additionally tested against progression-free survival and overall survival. In the same patients, pretreatment tumors underwent whole exome sequencing and RNA sequencing in addition to TCR sequencing. About 10 patients reached durable clinical benefit, while some 20 patients did not. Around 30 patients had pretreatment blood TCR-seq, roughly 24 had at least one posttreatment blood collection, and roughly 24 had tumor TCR-seq. The paper as a whole reports these results and caveats: Because the sample size was small (n ≈ 29) and many of the analyses were exploratory, the results are meant to be hypothesis-generating. Greater expansion of tumor-associated TCR clones in peripheral blood 3 weeks after the start of treatment was observed in patients with durable benefit (n of about 20, p = 0.022). A pretreatment peripheral blood TCR clonality below the median was linked to improved progression-free and overall survival.

To note about this clone: Its antigen has not been determined. Per-nucleotide qualities are absent, and no much larger clonotype sits a single base away.

A cohort of 25 to 35 patients with locally advanced or metastatic urothelial carcinoma, treated at Memorial Sloan Kettering on a trial protocol, was included. Peripheral blood mononuclear cells were collected pretreatment and during treatment, with between 1 and 8 total time points obtained per patient. The Qiagen DNeasy Blood extraction kit was used to purify genomic DNA from total PBMCs and tumor samples. Collected pretreatment and during treatment, PBMCs were isolated and stored as previously described. CDR1 and CDR2 are read off the germline V gene (reference sequence) as SEHNR and FQNEAQ. The trim is 3 bases for V and 1 base for J, with a gap of 3 bases between the germline ends. Taken from cysteine to phenylalanine, the CDR3 has 12 residues. Only the CDR3 part of the read is kept: 36 bases, read in frame from the first base. Each PCR received spiked-in synthetic TCR analog templates so that absolute template abundance could be estimated from read counts. Using the immunoSEQ assay, TCRbeta CDR3 regions were amplified from genomic DNA with bias-controlled V and J gene primers. Sequencing of rearranged TCRbeta segments was performed at approximately 20X coverage. As for how the authors treated the data: Sequencing errors were corrected by clustering, and CDR3s were annotated against IMGT so that V, D and J genes could be assigned. Only productive TCRbeta rearrangements were used in downstream analyses, excluding out-of-frame or stop-codon sequences. Clonality was calculated as one minus the Shannon entropy normalized by the log of the number of unique productive sequences. Fisher's exact test with Benjamini-Hochberg correction, using a cutoff of adjusted p below 0.01, was how clones that differed between time points or between blood and tumor were identified. The table comes from immuneACCESS by way of TCRdb, which keeps in-frame sequences with V and J called. Part of the clones is missing from these tables; in studies checked, under half for an unresolved V gene and the rest for unknown reasons. That table supplies the V and J calls and clone size; D and trimming were determined from the DNA. The sample table shows 15,000 to 20,000 clones, and roughly nine tenths are seen once. The ten largest clones add up to under 6.5% of the sample.

The clonotype comes from a man between 50 and 59 years old with urothelial cancer. This material consisted of PBMCs, taken around atezolizumab (anti-PD-L1) treatment. The rearranged segments are TRBV7-9 and TRBJ1-2, with the D gene too uncertain to name. CDR3 reads: CASSFSNYGYTF. The DNA reads as follows: TGTGCCAGCAGCTTCAGTAACTATGGCTACACCTTC.